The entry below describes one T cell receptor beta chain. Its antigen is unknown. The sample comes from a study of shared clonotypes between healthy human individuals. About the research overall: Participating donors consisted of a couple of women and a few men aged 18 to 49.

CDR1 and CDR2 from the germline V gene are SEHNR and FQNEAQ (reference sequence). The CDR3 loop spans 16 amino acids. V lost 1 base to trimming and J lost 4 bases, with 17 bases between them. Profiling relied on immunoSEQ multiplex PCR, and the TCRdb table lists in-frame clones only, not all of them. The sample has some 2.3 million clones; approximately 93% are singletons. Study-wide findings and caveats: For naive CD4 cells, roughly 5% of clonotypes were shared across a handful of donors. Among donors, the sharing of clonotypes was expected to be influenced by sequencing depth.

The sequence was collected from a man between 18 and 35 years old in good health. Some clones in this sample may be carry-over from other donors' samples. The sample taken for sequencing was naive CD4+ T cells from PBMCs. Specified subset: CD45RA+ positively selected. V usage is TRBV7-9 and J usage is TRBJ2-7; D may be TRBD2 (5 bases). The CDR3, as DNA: TGTGCCAGCAGCTTAGGAGTAGGGAGTCTGGAGTACGAGCAGTACTTC. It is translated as CASSLGVGSLEYEQYF.